Listed below are T cell receptor beta chains from one sample, sequenced in a study of blood T cell repertoires in COVID-19. Profiled with immunoSEQ multiplex PCR; TCRdb holds only in-frame clones, not every one. The sample includes under 65,000 clones, about 83% of them seen just once. The sample taken for sequencing was peripheral blood. The receptors here all came from a woman aged 55-75 years with COVID-19, enrolled during active disease. Both conserved end residues are part of each CDR3. A D gene is named only where the DNA matches it firmly. Size values are once, few and many counts, or a class for expanded clones, and some rows have none.

V gene	J gene	D gene	clone size	CDR3 protein	CDR3 DNA
TRBV5-4	TRBJ1-1	-	-	CASSLELVGEAFF	TGTGCCAGCAGCTTGGAATTGGTCGGTGAAGCTTTCTTT
TRBV20-1	TRBJ1-2	TRBD1	-	CSASGQGFDGYTF	TGCAGTGCTAGTGGACAGGGCTTCGATGGCTACACCTTC
TRBV5-1	TRBJ2-7	TRBD1	-	CASSDTGGEYEQYF	TGCGCCAGCAGCGACACAGGGGGCGAATACGAGCAGTACTTC
TRBV28	TRBJ1-1	-	-	CASSLGGRMNTEAFF	TGTGCCAGCAGTTTGGGGGGTAGAATGAACACTGAAGCTTTCTTT
TRBV30	TRBJ2-1	-	-	CAWERAREQFF	TGTGCCTGGGAGCGGGCTAGGGAGCAGTTCTTC
TRBV30	TRBJ1-2	-	-	CAWAAGANYGYTF	TGTGCCTGGGCCGCAGGGGCTAACTATGGCTACACCTTC
TRBV6-4	TRBJ1-1	-	-	CASSDGGGEAFF	TGTGCCAGCAGTGACGGAGGAGGCGAAGCTTTCTTT
TRBV6-5	TRBJ1-1	-	-	CASKVGNSGTEAFF	TGTGCCAGCAAAGTGGGCAACAGCGGAACTGAAGCTTTCTTT
TRBV27	TRBJ2-1	TRBD1	-	CASRAATGGSGEQFF	TGTGCCAGCAGAGCGGCGACAGGGGGTAGCGGTGAGCAGTTCTTC
TRBV2	TRBJ2-3	-	-	CASRRDTQYF	TGTGCCAGCAGGCGAGATACGCAGTATTTT
TRBV4-1	TRBJ2-7	-	-	CASSQGSRAYEQYF	TGCGCCAGCAGCCAAGGATCCAGGGCCTACGAGCAGTACTTC
TRBV18	TRBJ1-1	-	-	CASSPLREMNTEAFF	TGTGCCAGCTCACCACTTCGGGAAATGAACACTGAAGCTTTCTTT
TRBV6-2/TRBV6-3	TRBJ2-7	TRBD1	-	CASSYHKDRASHYEQYF	TGTGCCAGCAGTTACCACAAGGACAGGGCCTCGCACTACGAGCAGTACTTC
TRBV5-4	TRBJ2-7	TRBD2	-	CASSGRAGDSYEQYF	TGTGCCAGCAGCGGTCGAGCGGGAGACTCCTACGAGCAGTACTTC
TRBV3-1/TRBV3-2	TRBJ2-7	-	once	CASSQGLSSTEQYF	TGTGCCAGCAGCCAAGGACTCTCGTCGACCGAGCAGTACTTC
TRBV2	TRBJ1-6	TRBD1	-	CASSERAGGASDSPLHF	TGTGCCAGCAGTGAACGTGCAGGGGGCGCCTCGGATTCACCCCTCCACTTT
TRBV15	TRBJ1-2	-	-	CATSSRGSYGYTF	TGTGCCACCAGCAGTCGGGGGTCATATGGCTACACCTTC
TRBV5-6	TRBJ2-3	TRBD1	-	CASSLAGTGGRDTQYF	TGTGCCAGCAGCTTGGCGGGGACAGGGGGCAGGGATACGCAGTATTTT
TRBV24-1	TRBJ1-5	-	-	CATSDPGHFIQHF	TGTGCCACCAGTGACCCCGGACATTTCATCCAGCATTTT
TRBV19	TRBJ2-1	TRBD1	-	CASSTPGQGRAEQFF	TGTGCCAGTAGCACTCCGGGACAGGGTAGGGCTGAGCAGTTCTTC
TRBV9	TRBJ1-3	TRBD1	-	CASSAGVRDRGNTIYF	TGTGCCAGCAGCGCCGGGGTTCGGGACAGAGGAAACACCATATATTTT
TRBV2	TRBJ2-7	-	-	CASRPRDIPPTYEQYF	TGTGCCAGCAGACCCCGAGACATCCCCCCGACCTACGAGCAGTACTTC